The 9 T cell receptor beta chains in this list originate from one sample, sequenced in a study of cytomegalovirus exposure and HLA in healthy donors. The primer mix had 60 Vbeta and 13 Jbeta primers. This table comes from immunoSEQ multiplex PCR, and its TCRdb copy is limited to in-frame clones, with some not included. The table has 150,000 to 180,000 clones, around 80% seen once; the top ten hold over 10%. Sequencing was carried out using PBMCs. The source is a young man in good health and CMV-seropositive.

V and J are TRBV5-5 and TRBJ2-7, with 9 bases that match TRBD1. The V gene's germline CDR1 is SGHKS and CDR2 YYEKEE (reference sequence). This CDR3 is built from 15 residues. J lost 2 bases, V lost 4 bases, and 7 bases had no gene match. In DNA, the CDR3 is TGTGCCAGCAGCCTAACAGGGGGCCTAACCTACGAGCAGTACTTC. The encoded protein is CASSLTGGLTYEQYF. Looking up the rest from reference TRBV5-5 and TRBJ2-7 gives the full variable domain: DAGVTQSPTHLIKTRGQQVTLRCSPISGHKSVSWYQQVLGQGPQFIFQYYEKEERGRGNFPDRFSARQFPNYSSELNVNALLLGDSALYLCASSLTGGLTYEQYFGPGTRLTVT.

This rearrangement joins TRBV6-5 to TRBJ1-1; possibly TRBD1 for D (5 bases). There are 14 residues in the CDR3. Germline values: CDR1 MNHEY, CDR2 SVGAGI. V dropped 7 bases and J dropped 4 bases, with 16 bases sitting between them. The DNA for the CDR3 is TGTGCCAGCAATCCTTCGGGGGTGGGCACTGAAGCTTTCTTT. Protein product: CASNPSGVGTEAFF.

The chain employs TRBV19 and TRBJ1-1; no reliable D call. V lost 3 bases and J lost 1, with 6 bases in between. Germline lookup yields CDR1 LNHDA and CDR2 SQIVND (reference sequence). The CDR3 runs 13 residues. The chain's CDR3 is CASSMNGNTEAFF. CDR3 DNA: TGTGCCAGTAGTATGAACGGGAACACTGAAGCTTTCTTT.

As for this clone: Its ends do not fully match the called genes, so a read error is possible. The V gene is TRBV7-9, the J gene TRBJ2-1, with D perhaps matching TRBD2 (6 bases). The germline V gene encodes CDR1 SEHNR and CDR2 FQNEAQ (reference sequence). The CDR3 totals 15 residues. The CDR3 DNA sequence: TGTGCCAGCAGCTTGGGGGGACTCATTACATCAAATGAGATCTTC. Its translation is CASSLGGLITSNEIF.

The chain recombines TRBV1 with TRBJ1-3; the table's D call TRBD1 went unverified against the DNA. TRBV1 is an annotated pseudogene. The CDR3 extends over 16 amino acids. The CDR3 reads CTSSQGGGYSGNTIYF. The DNA of the CDR3 is TGCACCAGCAGCCAAGGGGGCGGATACTCTGGAAACACCATATATTTT.

The CDR3 is CASSPLQTLGVYEQYF. The CDR3 DNA sequence: TGTGCCAGCAGTCCCCTCCAAACTCTAGGGGTCTACGAGCAGTACTTC. The chain recombines TRBV27 with TRBJ2-7; weak D call: TRBD1 (5 bases). Trimming removed 5 bases from V and 3 bases from J, with 20 bases in between. This CDR3 is built from 16 residues. Per the germline V gene, CDR1 is MNHEY and CDR2 is SMNVEV (reference sequence).

In this sample, this clone turned up once. The chain joins TRBV6-5 to TRBJ2-7, with D tentatively TRBD2 (6 bases). V was cut by 6 bases and J by 6 bases, with 21 bases left in between. Germline CDR1 MNHEY, CDR2 SVGAGI. The CDR3 spans 15 residues. CDR3 loop: CASRRAVSGVREQYF. Here the CDR3 DNA reads TGTGCCAGCAGGCGGGCTGTCTCGGGAGTCCGCGAGCAGTACTTC.

This chain uses TRBV5-4 with TRBJ2-1, with TRBD1 matching over 9 bases. After removal of 4 bases from V and 6 bases from J, the junction contained 8 bases not matched to a gene. From germline, CDR1 is SGHNT and CDR2 YYREEE (reference sequence). The CDR3 length is 15 residues. CDR3 coding DNA: TGTGCCAGCAGCGTCCCACAGGGGGCTAGCAATGAGCAGTTCTTC. Its translation is CASSVPQGASNEQFF.

J is TRBJ2-1 and V is TRBV15; 11 positions match TRBD2. Per the germline V gene, CDR1 is LNHNV and CDR2 is YYDKDF (reference sequence). This CDR3 is built from 17 residues. Trimming removed 3 bases from V and 8 bases from J; junction bases left unmatched: 12. CDR3 residues: CATSSPRGSGRVDEQFF. CDR3 bases: TGTGCCACCAGCAGCCCTCGGGGTAGCGGGAGGGTAGATGAGCAGTTCTTC.